Listed below are T cell receptor beta chains from one sample, sequenced in a study of blood T cell repertoires in COVID-19. Produced via immunoSEQ multiplex PCR; TCRdb's table is partial and in-frame only. The table lists about 170,000 clones, more than 80% of them singletons. Material for sequencing was PBMCs or T cells enriched from blood (not recorded which). The source of these receptors is a man in his fifties who had recovered from COVID-19. Each CDR3 is given with its conserved first and last residue. A D gene is named only where the DNA matches it firmly. Some rows mark clone size as missing; the rest say once, few, many or name a class of expanded clone.

.	.	TRBV6-5	TRBJ1-6	TGTGCCAGCCATACTCGGGAGAGGAATTCACCCCTCCACTTT	CASHTRERNSPLHF
.	TRBD2	TRBV4-1	TRBJ2-1	TGCGCCAGCAGACCTGCGGGGGGCTCCTACAATGAGCAGTTCTTC	CASRPAGGSYNEQFF
.	TRBD1	TRBV10-3	TRBJ2-5	TGTGCCATCAGTTGGGACAGGGGGGAGGTTGAGACCCAGTACTTC	CAISWDRGEVETQYF
.	TRBD1	TRBV19	TRBJ2-3	TGTGCCAGTAGTAGTCCGACAGGGTTTTCAGATACGCAGTATTTT	CASSSPTGFSDTQYF
once	.	TRBV4-1	TRBJ2-5	TGCGCCAGCAGCCAGGGCCCCGGTCAGGCCCAGTACTTC	CASSQGPGQAQYF
.	TRBD1	TRBV18	TRBJ1-5	TGTGCCAGCTCACCACCTGGGACAGGGGATCAGCCCCAGCATTTT	CASSPPGTGDQPQHF
once	.	TRBV27	TRBJ2-2	TGTGCCAGCAGTTTCTACCCCGCGAACACCGGGGAGCTGTTTTTT	CASSFYPANTGELFF
.	.	TRBV25-1	TRBJ2-1	TGTGCCAGCAGTGGTTCTCTCGTTAATGAGCAGTTCTTC	CASSGSLVNEQFF
.	.	TRBV6-5	TRBJ2-7	TGTGCCAGCAGTTACTCGCTACGGGGGTTCTACGAGCAGTACTTC	CASSYSLRGFYEQYF
.	.	TRBV13	TRBJ2-7	TGTGCCAGCAGCCGAAAGGCGGGCGCCTACGAGCAGTACTTC	CASSRKAGAYEQYF
.	TRBD2	TRBV14	TRBJ2-3	TGTGCCAGCAGCCAACCCCGGTGGCTAGCGGGGGGGACAGATACGCAGTATTTT	CASSQPRWLAGGTDTQYF
.	TRBD1	TRBV18	TRBJ2-5	TGTGCCAGCTCACCAAACACAGGGGTAGGAGAGACCCAGTACTTC	CASSPNTGVGETQYF
few	.	TRBV28	TRBJ1-2	TGTGCCAGCAGGACAAACTATGGCTACACCTTC	CASRTNYGYTF
.	.	TRBV19	TRBJ1-5	TGTGCCAGTAGTACAACCAGACTTGGGCGGGAGCCCCAGCATTTT	CASSTTRLGREPQHF
.	TRBD1	TRBV6-5	TRBJ1-2	TGTGCCAGCAGATTAACACAGGGGGCGCATTATGGCTACACCTTC	CASRLTQGAHYGYTF
.	.	TRBV19	TRBJ1-4	TGTGCCAGTAGTCAGCCCAGGGGTAAGGATGAAAAACTGTTTTTT	CASSQPRGKDEKLFF
once	.	TRBV7-3	TRBJ2-5	TGTGCCAGCAGCTTACGGAGGAAGGAGACCCAGTACTTC	CASSLRRKETQYF
.	TRBD1	TRBV7-3	TRBJ2-3	TGTGCCAGCAGCTTAAGGACCGGGACAGGGGGTTCAGATACGCAGTATTTT	CASSLRTGTGGSDTQYF
few	.	TRBV30	TRBJ1-2	TGTGCCTGGAGTCTTATGAGGAGTTATGGCTACACCTTC	CAWSLMRSYGYTF
few	TRBD2	TRBV5-6	TRBJ2-1	TGTGCCAGCAGCTTGTTCGGACTAGCGTTCCACAATGAGCAGTTCTTC	CASSLFGLAFHNEQFF
.	TRBD1	TRBV7-9	TRBJ1-3	TGTGCCAGCTTCGGACCCGGGACAGGGTACTCTGGAAACACCATATATTTT	CASFGPGTGYSGNTIYF
.	TRBD1	TRBV12-3/TRBV12-4	TRBJ2-1	TGTGCCAGCATCACGACAGGGGGCAATGAGCAGTTCTTC	CASITTGGNEQFF
once	TRBD2	TRBV6-4	TRBJ2-3	TGTGCCTCCTCCGCGGAGCGGGGTACAGATACGCAGTATTTT	CASSAERGTDTQYF
.	TRBD1	TRBV4-2	TRBJ1-4	TGTGCCAGCAGCCAAGGAGAAAGGACAGGGGGCGCTGAAAAACTGTTTTTT	CASSQGERTGGAEKLFF
.	.	TRBV21-1	TRBJ1-4	TGTGCCAGCAGCGGACGACAGAGGACTAATGAAAAACTGTTTTTT	CASSGRQRTNEKLFF
.	.	TRBV27	TRBJ2-3	TGTGCCAGCAGCCCTCGGAGGGCAGATACGCAGTATTTT	CASSPRRADTQYF
.	.	TRBV5-1	TRBJ1-2	TGCGCCAGCAGCACGCACACAGGTGCGTATGGCTACACCTTC	CASSTHTGAYGYTF
once	.	TRBV6-5	TRBJ1-1	TGTGCCAGCAGTTCCCCCAGGGACACTGAAGCTTTCTTT	CASSSPRDTEAFF
few	.	TRBV7-9	TRBJ2-3	TGTGCCAGCAGGAGAAGAATGGGGCAACCCGATGACGATACGCAGTATTTT	CASRRRMGQPDDDTQYF
.	TRBD1	TRBV7-9	TRBJ2-2	TGTGCCAGCAGCGGGACAGGGTTAAACACCGGGGAGCTGTTTTTT	CASSGTGLNTGELFF
.	.	TRBV5-1	TRBJ1-2	TGCGCCAGCAGCTTAACGGGCTTC	CASSLTGF
few	.	TRBV7-9	TRBJ2-3	TGTGCCAGCAGCTTCGGAGGGGTCGGCACAGATACGCAGTATTTT	CASSFGGVGTDTQYF
.	.	TRBV7-6	TRBJ1-2	TGTGCCAGCAGCAGCACAGGATATGGCTACACCTTC	CASSSTGYGYTF
.	.	TRBV6-1	TRBJ1-2	TGTGCCAGCAGTGAAGCACATACAGGGTTCCCTGGCTACACCTTC	CASSEAHTGFPGYTF
.	TRBD1	TRBV5-4	TRBJ1-2	TGTGCCAGCAGCCAAGGACAGGGGGCAAACGGCTACACCTTC	CASSQGQGANGYTF
few	.	TRBV29-1	TRBJ1-1	TGCAGCGTTGACAGGGGCCCGGGCACTGAAGCTTTCTTT	CSVDRGPGTEAFF
.	.	TRBV3-1/TRBV3-2	TRBJ1-1	TGTGCCAGCAGCCCCCTGGGCCTGAACACTGAAGCTTTCTTT	CASSPLGLNTEAFF
few	.	TRBV24-1	TRBJ1-5	TGTGCCACCAGTGAAACAGGGCCCAATCAGCCCCAGCATTTT	CATSETGPNQPQHF
.	TRBD1	TRBV5-1	TRBJ1-1	TGCGCCAGCAGGACCGGGACAGGGGGCACTGAAGCTTTCTTT	CASRTGTGGTEAFF
.	TRBD2	TRBV27	TRBJ2-5	TGTGCCAGCAGTCCCTTAACTAGCGGGGGGGGTACAGAGACCCAGTACTTC	CASSPLTSGGGTETQYF
.	.	TRBV6-2/TRBV6-3	TRBJ1-5	TGTGCCAGCAGTTTTACAGGCAATCAGCCCCAGCATTTT	CASSFTGNQPQHF
.	.	TRBV30	TRBJ1-2	TGTGCCTGGAGCGTCCTTTCAGGGTTCTCTTATGGCTACACCTTC	CAWSVLSGFSYGYTF
.	.	TRBV5-4	TRBJ2-7	TGTGCCAGCAGCTTGGGACACAACTACGAGCAGTACTTC	CASSLGHNYEQYF
.	TRBD1	TRBV6-5	TRBJ2-1	TGTGCCAGCAGTCGCCCGGGACAGGGGACCGATGAGCAGTTCTTC	CASSRPGQGTDEQFF
.	.	TRBV10-3	TRBJ1-6	TGTGCCATCAGTGAAGACAGGTTTGATTCACCCCTCCACTTT	CAISEDRFDSPLHF
.	TRBD2	TRBV15	TRBJ2-4	TGTGCCACCAGCAGGGGGGGGGCCAAAAACATTCAGTACTTC	CATSRGGAKNIQYF
.	.	TRBV4-1	TRBJ1-2	TGCGCCAGCAGCCGGGCAGGGTGGAACTATGGCTACACCTTC	CASSRAGWNYGYTF